These 31 T cell receptor beta chains were all obtained from the same sample, sequenced in a study of blood T cell repertoires in COVID-19. The data were produced by immunoSEQ multiplex PCR, yet TCRdb's version contains in-frame clones alone and is incomplete. The sample includes about 410,000 clones, roughly 90% seen only once; the top ten take about 1.6%. Material for sequencing was peripheral blood. These receptor sequences come from a woman in her 40s with COVID-19, enrolled during active disease.

The gene calls are TRBV5-6 and TRBJ1-4; D gene unclear. Trimming took 0 bases from V and 7 from J, leaving 19 bases between them. The CDR3 contains 17 residues. Looked up from germline, CDR1 is SGHDT and CDR2 is YYEEEE. This CDR3 is CASSLGPLSGEGEKLFF. The CDR3 region has the DNA TGTGCCAGCAGCTTGGGGCCCCTGAGCGGGGAGGGTGAAAAACTGTTTTTT. The complete variable domain, with remaining parts taken from reference TRBV5-6 and TRBJ1-4, reads DAGVTQSPTHLIKTRGQQVTLRCSPKSGHDTVSWYQQALGQGPQFIFQYYEEEERQRGNFPDRFSGHQFPNYSSELNVNALLLGDSALYLCASSLGPLSGEGEKLFFGSGTQLSVL.

This sequence joins TRBV6-5 and TRBJ1-2; 8 bases fit TRBD1. Germline V CDR1 and CDR2: MNHEY, SVGAGI. The trim removed 4 bases at V and 2 bases at J, leaving 9 bases unmatched. This CDR3 is built from 16 residues. The CDR3 here is CASSSTGQGHNYGYTF. The CDR3 coding sequence is TGTGCCAGCAGTTCTACTGGACAGGGTCACAACTATGGCTACACCTTC.

This clone was seen just once. This sequence joins TRBV3-1 (or the pseudogene TRBV3-2) and TRBJ1-2; possible D gene TRBD1, 6 bases. The CDR3 extends over 14 amino acids. CDR1 is LGHDT and CDR2 is YNNKEL in the germline V gene (reference sequence). The V gene lost 2 bases and the J gene lost 2 bases, with 9 bases spanning the gap. DNA of the CDR3: TGTGCCAGCAGCCAACTAGGACAGAACTATGGCTACACCTTC. This encodes CASSQLGQNYGYTF.

Only one count was recorded for this clone. The chain combines TRBV28 with TRBJ1-5; D remains unclear. The germline V gene has CDR1 MDHEN and CDR2 SYDVKM. The CDR3 spans 14 residues. Trimming took 5 bases from V and 9 from J, leaving 17 bases between them. The CDR3 DNA reads as TGTGCCAGCAGTCATCCAACCCTCAATAGGCCCCAGCATTTT. Protein: CASSHPTLNRPQHF.

V is TRBV7-9 and J is TRBJ2-7; D is unclear. Trimming cost V 1 base and J 6 bases, with 7 bases left between them. This CDR3 is built from 12 residues. The germline V gene encodes CDR1 SEHNR and CDR2 FQNEAQ (reference sequence). CDR3 sequence (DNA): TGTGCCAGCAGCTTAGACTCAGGCGAGCAGTACTTC. It specifies CASSLDSGEQYF. Based on the CDR3 plus reference TRBV7-9 and TRBJ2-7, the full variable domain is DTGVSQNPRHKITKRGQNVTFRCDPISEHNRLYWYRQTLGQGPEFLTYFQNEAQLEKSRLLSDRFSAERPKGSFSTLEIQRTEQGDSAMYLCASSLDSGEQYFGPGTRLTVT.

This chain links TRBV13 with TRBJ2-7; the D gene is possibly TRBD2 (6 bases). The CDR3 is 17 residues long. V lost 0 bases to trimming and J lost 5 bases, with 20 bases between them. Germline values: CDR1 PRHDT, CDR2 FYEKMQ (reference sequence). Here the CDR3 DNA reads TGTGCCAGCAGCTTAGGGCAGAAGTTGCGACTAGAGCACGAGCAGTACTTC. Protein product: CASSLGQKLRLEHEQYF. The variable domain in full, completed from reference TRBV13 and TRBJ2-7, reads AAGVIQSPRHLIKEKRETATLKCYPIPRHDTVYWYQQGPGQDPQFLISFYEKMQSDKGSIPDRFSAQQFSDYHSELNMSSLELGDSALYFCASSLGQKLRLEHEQYFGPGTRLTVT.

The chain employs TRBV5-4 and TRBJ2-3; 11 bases line up with TRBD1. The germline CDR1 and CDR2 sequences are SGHNT and YYREEE (reference sequence). The ends lost 7 bases at V and 4 bases at J; junction bases unmatched: 8. CDR3 length equals 15 residues. In DNA, the CDR3 is TGTGCCAGCCATGAACCGGGACAGGGGGCAGATACGCAGTATTTT. Its protein is CASHEPGQGADTQYF. The full variable domain, completed using reference TRBV5-4 and TRBJ2-3, is ETGVTQSPTHLIKTRGQQVTLRCSSQSGHNTVSWYQQALGQGPQFIFQYYREEENGRGNFPPRFSGLQFPNYSSELNVNALELDDSALYLCASHEPGQGADTQYFGPGTRLTVL.

The V and J genes are TRBV11-2 and TRBJ2-1; D gene ambiguous. The V end lost 2 bases, the J end lost 8 bases, and 7 bases lay between the germline ends. The CDR3 runs 12 residues. The germline gives CDR1 SGHAT, CDR2 FQNNGV. CDR3 DNA sequence: TGTGCCAGCAGCTTAATCGCGGATGAGCAGTTCTTC. Translating gives CASSLIADEQFF.

In its sample, this clone was seen once. The chain uses TRBV5-4 and TRBJ2-1, with 9 nucleotides matching TRBD2. V gave up 4 bases and J gave up 2 bases; unmatched junction bases: 7. The V gene's germline CDR1 is SGHNT and CDR2 YYREEE (reference sequence). The length of the CDR3 is 16 residues. This CDR3 is CASSQRLAVTYNEQFF. CDR3 bases: TGTGCCAGCAGCCAGAGACTAGCGGTGACCTACAATGAGCAGTTCTTC.

This clone was seen only once. This chain links TRBV10-1 with TRBJ2-2; 8 bases are a match to TRBD1. Germline loops: CDR1 WNHNN, CDR2 SYGVQD (reference sequence). The J segment lost 2 bases and the V segment lost 6 bases, leaving 5 bases of the junction unmatched. CDR3 length equals 15 residues. The CDR3 DNA reads as TGCGCCAGCAGCGTAACAGGGGGAAACACCGGGGAGCTGTTTTTT. It encodes CASSVTGGNTGELFF.

V usage is TRBV7-3 and J usage is TRBJ2-7; D is possibly TRBD1 (6 bases). The CDR3 has 15 residues. Deletions cut 0 bases from V and 5 bases from J, with 14 bases between. Germline V CDR1 and CDR2: SGHTA, FQGTGA. The CDR3 protein is CASSLTGAAIHEQYF. CDR3 coding DNA: TGTGCCAGCAGCTTAACGGGGGCAGCTATACACGAGCAGTACTTC.

The rearrangement joins TRBV11-2 to TRBJ2-5, with TRBD1 matching over 9 bases. Germline CDR1 SGHAT, CDR2 FQNNGV. CDR3 length: 14 residues. Losses at the gene ends were 5 bases for V and 4 bases for J; bases not matched to a gene: 5. The chain's CDR3 is CASSLQTGGETQYF. The DNA of the CDR3 is TGTGCCAGCAGCCTACAGACAGGGGGAGAGACCCAGTACTTC.

The chain recombines TRBV7-9 with TRBJ1-1; no firm D call. Germline CDR1 and CDR2: SEHNR and FQNEAQ (reference sequence). V was cut by 3 bases and J by 0 bases, with 17 bases left in between. This CDR3 is 17 amino acids long. This CDR3 reads CASSLGIGEQVNTEAFF. In nucleotides, the CDR3 is TGTGCCAGCAGCTTGGGTATCGGTGAGCAGGTGAACACTGAAGCTTTCTTT. The full variable domain, completed using reference TRBV7-9 and TRBJ1-1, is DTGVSQNPRHKITKRGQNVTFRCDPISEHNRLYWYRQTLGQGPEFLTYFQNEAQLEKSRLLSDRFSAERPKGSFSTLEIQRTEQGDSAMYLCASSLGIGEQVNTEAFFGQGTRLTVV.

The chain couples TRBV28 to TRBJ2-7, with no clear D. V lost 3 bases and J lost 5, with 17 bases in between. The CDR3 consists of 15 residues. Germline-derived CDR1 and CDR2 are MDHEN and SYDVKM. CDR3 region: CASSFQSGVANEQYF. CDR3 DNA: TGTGCCAGCAGTTTTCAATCCGGTGTAGCCAACGAGCAGTACTTC.

The V call is TRBV7-2, the J call TRBJ2-3; 10 nucleotides align to TRBD2. This CDR3 is built from 16 residues. CDR1 is SGHTA and CDR2 is FQGNSA in the germline V gene. Trimming cost V 5 bases and J 3 bases; bases outside gene matches: 8. The CDR3 DNA reads as TGTGCCAGCAGCGAGTCTAGCGGGGGTTTAACAGATACGCAGTATTTT. Its translation is CASSESSGGLTDTQYF.

This rearrangement joins TRBV27 to TRBJ2-5; perhaps TRBD1 as D (5 bases). Between the trimmed V and J ends, which lost 6 bases and 10 bases, there was a span of 12 bases. Germline V CDR1 and CDR2: MNHEY, SMNVEV (reference sequence). There are 11 residues in the CDR3. The CDR3 loop reads CASSWGGSQYF. CDR3 nucleotides: TGTGCCAGCAGCTGGGGCGGCAGCCAGTACTTC.

This clone is a singleton in its sample. The chain links TRBV28 to TRBJ2-7; weak D call: TRBD1 (6 bases). V was clipped by 4 bases and J by 2 bases, with 18 bases between them. The CDR3 totals 16 residues. Germline values: CDR1 MDHEN, CDR2 SYDVKM. The chain's CDR3 is CASSSPTGPKTYEQYF. CDR3 DNA sequence: TGTGCCAGCAGTTCACCGACAGGCCCTAAAACCTACGAGCAGTACTTC.

This chain connects TRBV2 to TRBJ2-7, with TRBD1 matching 7 bases. CDR3 size: 14 residues. The V gene's germline CDR1 is SNHLY and CDR2 FYNNEI. The junction had 7 bases not matched to a gene; V was cut back by 6 bases and J by 2 bases. The CDR3 spells CASSVGQATYEQYF. CDR3 DNA sequence: TGTGCCAGCAGCGTTGGACAGGCCACCTACGAGCAGTACTTC.

The chain carries TRBV7-2 and TRBJ2-1; a weak D match, TRBD1 (5 bases). Germline CDR1 and CDR2: SGHTA and FQGNSA. The CDR3 runs 16 residues. Trimming took off 8 bases at V and 8 bases at J, with 25 bases between the two ends. The CDR3 reads CASSLASLGVHDEQFF. The DNA for the CDR3 is TGTGCCAGCTCTCTGGCGTCTCTAGGGGTCCATGATGAGCAGTTCTTC.

The chain employs TRBV6-2 or TRBV6-3 and TRBJ1-6; perhaps TRBD1 as D (5 bases). This CDR3 contains 12 residues. Trimming stripped 6 bases from V and 7 bases from J, with 7 bases between. Germline V lookup: CDR1 MNHEY, CDR2 SVGEGT. The CDR3 here is CASSHRNSPLHF. The CDR3 nucleotides are TGTGCCAGCAGCCACAGGAATTCACCCCTCCACTTT.

This rearrangement joins TRBV2 to TRBJ1-1; weak D call: TRBD1 (5 bases). The germline gives CDR1 SNHLY, CDR2 FYNNEI. The length of the CDR3 is 14 residues. Trimming removed 1 base at V and 5 bases at J, with 11 bases between. The CDR3, as DNA: TGTGCCAGCAGTGAAGATTCAGGGAAGACTGAAGCTTTCTTT. Encoded protein: CASSEDSGKTEAFF.

This chain joins TRBV28 and TRBJ1-2; 9 bases are a match to TRBD1. Per the germline V gene, CDR1 is MDHEN and CDR2 is SYDVKM. The CDR3 is 14 residues long. Trimming at V came to 8 bases and at J to 2 bases, leaving 6 bases not matched to a gene. The DNA for the CDR3 is TGTGCCAGCGGGGGTACAGGGGGCAACTATGGCTACACCTTC. Translated, it gives CASGGTGGNYGYTF.

This sequence joins TRBV9 and TRBJ1-2, with 9 nucleotides matching TRBD1. The V segment lost 4 bases and the J segment 6 bases; nucleotides outside the gene matches: 10. Germline lookup yields CDR1 SGDLS and CDR2 YYNGEE. This CDR3 is 15 amino acids long. This CDR3 is CASSPQGQGYHGYTF. The CDR3 DNA follows: TGTGCCAGCAGCCCCCAGGGACAGGGATATCATGGCTACACCTTC.

The chain combines TRBV29-1 with TRBJ2-7; 7 nucleotides align to TRBD2. Germline CDR1 and CDR2: SQVTM and ANQGSEA. The junction had 9 bases not matched to a gene; V was cut back by 7 bases and J by 6 bases. The CDR3 is 12 amino acids. The CDR3 region is CSASGGEGEQYF. Here the CDR3 DNA reads TGCAGCGCCTCAGGCGGGGAGGGCGAGCAGTACTTC.

This clone has just one count. The chain carries TRBV7-9 and TRBJ2-5; 8 nucleotides align to TRBD2. V was clipped by 5 bases and J by 7 bases; unmatched bases: 9. The CDR3 runs to 14 residues. The germline V gene encodes CDR1 SEHNR and CDR2 FQNEAQ (reference sequence). CDR3 in amino acids: CASSPGLVVGTQYF. The CDR3 nucleotides read TGTGCCAGCAGCCCGGGACTAGTAGTAGGGACCCAGTACTTC.

The chain joins TRBV11-2 to TRBJ2-7; 8 positions agree with TRBD2. The germline V gene has CDR1 SGHAT and CDR2 FQNNGV. The CDR3 extends over 17 amino acids. The V segment lost 5 bases and the J segment 2 bases; nucleotides outside the gene matches: 14. CDR3 in amino acids: CASSDIKGIAGTYEQYF. Written as DNA, the CDR3 is TGTGCCAGCAGCGACATTAAGGGGATAGCGGGAACCTACGAGCAGTACTTC.

The V gene is TRBV15, the J gene TRBJ1-1; D gene unclear. V was trimmed by 1 base and J by 1 base, leaving 10 bases between them. This CDR3 has 15 amino acids. The germline V gene has CDR1 LNHNV and CDR2 YYDKDF (reference sequence). CDR3: CATSRVTDWNTEAFF. DNA for the CDR3: TGTGCCACCAGCAGAGTTACGGACTGGAACACTGAAGCTTTCTTT.

The chain links TRBV6-5 to TRBJ1-2; 9 bases align to TRBD1. The CDR3 has 13 amino acids. V gave up 7 bases and J gave up 7 bases; unmatched junction bases: 7. Per the germline V gene, CDR1 is MNHEY and CDR2 is SVGAGI. Here the CDR3 reads CASTNRGPPGYTF. The CDR3 DNA reads TGTGCCAGCACTAACAGGGGGCCCCCTGGCTACACCTTC.

The chain joins TRBV28 to TRBJ1-2; the D gene is possibly TRBD1 (6 bases). Deletions cut 3 bases from V and 4 bases from J, with 15 bases between. The CDR3 is 15 residues long. Germline V gene lookup returns CDR1 MDHEN and CDR2 SYDVKM. In DNA, the CDR3 is TGTGCCAGCAGTTTGGGCAGGGGAAGTCGCTATGGCTACACCTTC. Translated: CASSLGRGSRYGYTF.

V is TRBV19 and J is TRBJ1-2; 9 bases line up with TRBD1. The CDR3 contains 14 residues. From germline, CDR1 is LNHDA and CDR2 SQIVND (reference sequence). With V trimmed by 5 bases and J by 4 bases, 5 bases remained unmatched. Written as DNA, the CDR3 is TGTGCCAGTAGTCGACAGGGGGTAGGCTATGGCTACACCTTC. The encoded protein is CASSRQGVGYGYTF.

V and J are TRBV7-2 and TRBJ1-1; maybe TRBD1 (6 bases). The germline V gene encodes CDR1 SGHTA and CDR2 FQGNSA. V was cut by 4 bases and J by 1 base, with 10 bases left in between. The CDR3 spans 14 residues. The CDR3 spells CASSSWTANTEAFF. In nucleotides, the CDR3 is TGTGCCAGCAGCTCGTGGACAGCGAACACTGAAGCTTTCTTT.